This T cell receptor beta chain was found in a study of chemoradiotherapy in HPV16-positive cancers. Overall study context: Candidate HPV-specific T-cell clones and common TCR motifs came from functional assays in a couple of HPV16-positive patients. Whole-study results and caveats: The functional HPV-specific definition rests on just two HPV16-positive patients. In HPV16-positive patients, HPV-responsive T-cell expansion tracked better recurrence-free survival.

As to this clone: What it binds is unknown.

Assay: immunoSEQ multiplex PCR; the TCRdb copy retains only in-frame clones and omits some. In the table there are fewer than 30,000 clones, around 94% of which are singletons. The V end was cut by 0 bases, the J end by 1 base, with 8 bases between. The CDR3 spans 14 residues. CDR1 and CDR2 from the germline V gene are SGDLS and YYNGEE. The origin of this receptor is a human donor with HPV-associated anogenital cancer. The chain recombines TRBV9 with TRBJ2-7, with D uncertain. Collection took place from a patient who underwent chemoradiotherapy. CDR3 DNA sequence: TGTGCCAGCAGCGTAGCAGGTACGTCCTACGAGCAGTACTTC. It encodes CASSVAGTSYEQYF.